The source of this TCR beta chain is a study of long-term antiretroviral therapy in people with HIV. Study context: The oldest samples precede the 2015 immediate-ART recommendation by about a decade.

The immunoSEQ assay was v3.0, run at survey level. This table comes from immunoSEQ multiplex PCR, and its TCRdb copy is limited to in-frame clones, with some not included. The sample has over 30,000 clones, about 90% seen once. Here the sequenced sample was unsorted PBMCs, taken 1.1 years after starting antiretroviral therapy. This receptor was obtained from a man aged 18 to 30 with HIV.

CDR3: CASSMVGPRVGELFF. CDR3 bases: TGTGCCAGTAGTATGGTTGGGCCCAGAGTCGGGGAGCTGTTTTTT. The chain carries TRBV19 and TRBJ2-2; D is uncertain. The CDR3 runs 15 residues. Germline assignment: CDR1 LNHDA and CDR2 SQIVND (reference sequence). V shed 3 bases and J shed 7 bases, with 15 bases lying between them.